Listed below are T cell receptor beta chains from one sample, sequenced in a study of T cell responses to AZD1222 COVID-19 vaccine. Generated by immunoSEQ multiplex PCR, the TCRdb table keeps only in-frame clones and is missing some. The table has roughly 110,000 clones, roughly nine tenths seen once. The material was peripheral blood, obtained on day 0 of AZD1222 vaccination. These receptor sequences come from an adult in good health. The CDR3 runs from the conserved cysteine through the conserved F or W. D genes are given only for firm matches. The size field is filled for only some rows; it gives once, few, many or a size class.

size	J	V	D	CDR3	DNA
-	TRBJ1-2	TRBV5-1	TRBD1	CASSPRTGSNYGYTF	TGCGCCAGCAGCCCCAGGACAGGGTCTAACTATGGCTACACCTTC
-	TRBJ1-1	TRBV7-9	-	CASSYRALRAFF	TGTGCCAGCAGCTACAGGGCCTTGAGGGCTTTCTTT
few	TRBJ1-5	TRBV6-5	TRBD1	CASRGQGAGQPQHF	TGTGCCAGCAGGGGACAGGGGGCCGGTCAGCCCCAGCATTTT
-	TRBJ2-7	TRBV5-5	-	CASSLAAGPSSYEQYF	TGTGCCAGCAGCTTGGCGGCGGGACCGAGCTCCTACGAGCAGTACTTC
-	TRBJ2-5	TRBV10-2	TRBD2	CASSPTGLAGKETQYF	TGCGCCAGCAGCCCTACCGGACTAGCGGGAAAAGAGACCCAGTACTTC
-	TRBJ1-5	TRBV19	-	CATQGYNQPQHF	TGTGCCACCCAGGGGTATAATCAGCCCCAGCATTTT
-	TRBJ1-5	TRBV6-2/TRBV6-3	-	CASSYDGNQPQHF	TGTGCCAGCAGTTACGACGGGAATCAGCCCCAGCATTTT
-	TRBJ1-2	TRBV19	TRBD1	CASSRPPGTGGGYTF	TGTGCCAGTAGTAGGCCGCCCGGGACAGGTGGGGGCTACACCTTC
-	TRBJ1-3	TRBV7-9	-	CASSPVGQPGVTIYF	TGTGCCAGCAGCCCAGTCGGGCAGCCCGGAGTCACCATATATTTT
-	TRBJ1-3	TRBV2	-	CASSSDRLRNTIYF	TGTGCCAGCAGTTCCGACAGGCTAAGAAACACCATATATTTT
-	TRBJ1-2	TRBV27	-	CARTPPRQPYGYTF	TGTGCCAGGACGCCCCCCCGGCAGCCCTATGGCTACACCTTC
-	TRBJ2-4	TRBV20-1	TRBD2	CSASGLAGTNIQYF	TGCAGTGCTAGTGGACTAGCGGGCACAAACATTCAGTACTTC
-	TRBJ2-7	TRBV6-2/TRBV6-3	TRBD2	CASSYGKPSGGFSYEQYF	TGTGCCAGCAGTTACGGAAAACCTAGCGGGGGGTTCTCCTACGAGCAGTACTTC
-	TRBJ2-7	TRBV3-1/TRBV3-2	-	CASSQDRRYEQYF	TGTGCCAGCAGCCAAGATAGGCGCTACGAGCAGTACTTC
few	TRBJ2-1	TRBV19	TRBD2	CASSIIAGGPGEQFF	TGTGCCAGTAGTATTATAGCGGGAGGGCCCGGTGAGCAGTTCTTC
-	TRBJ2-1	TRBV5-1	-	CASSLEGGPYNEQFF	TGCGCCAGCAGCTTGGAAGGGGGGCCCTACAATGAGCAGTTCTTC
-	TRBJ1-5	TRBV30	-	CAWSRGSNQPQHF	TGTGCCTGGTCCCGGGGAAGCAATCAGCCCCAGCATTTT
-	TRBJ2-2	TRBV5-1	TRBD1	CASSLGQGNTGELFF	TGCGCCAGCAGCTTGGGACAGGGGAACACCGGGGAGCTGTTTTTT
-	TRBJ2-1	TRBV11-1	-	CASKSIGGEGGEQFF	TGTGCCAGCAAAAGTATCGGCGGAGAAGGGGGTGAGCAGTTCTTC
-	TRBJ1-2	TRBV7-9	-	CASSLGTALRYGYTF	TGTGCCAGCAGCTTAGGGACCGCCCTAAGATATGGCTACACCTTC
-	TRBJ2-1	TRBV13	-	CASSRLSATYNEQFF	TGTGCCAGCAGCCGACTAAGTGCGACCTACAATGAGCAGTTCTTC
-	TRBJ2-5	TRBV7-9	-	CASSPRTGRGETQYF	TGTGCCAGCAGCCCCCGGACAGGGAGGGGGGAGACCCAGTACTTC
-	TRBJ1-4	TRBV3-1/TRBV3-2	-	CASSPHGGEKLFF	TGTGCCAGCAGCCCTCACGGGGGGGAAAAACTGTTTTTT
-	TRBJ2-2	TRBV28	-	CASSSPNPPGELFF	TGTGCCAGCAGTTCTCCCAACCCCCCCGGGGAGCTGTTTTTT
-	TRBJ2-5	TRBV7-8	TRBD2	CASSLGSMRAGVSQYF	TGTGCCAGCAGCTTGGGATCGATGCGAGCGGGAGTGTCCCAGTACTTC
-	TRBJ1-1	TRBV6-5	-	CASSYSRPGNTEAFF	TGTGCCAGCAGTTACTCGAGGCCGGGGAACACTGAAGCTTTCTTT
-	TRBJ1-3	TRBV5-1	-	CASSQDSSGNTIYF	TGCGCCAGCAGCCAGGACAGCTCTGGAAACACCATATATTTT
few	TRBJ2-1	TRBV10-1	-	CANRETDEQFF	TGCGCCAACCGGGAGACCGATGAGCAGTTCTTC
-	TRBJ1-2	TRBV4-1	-	CASSLSLGQLDNGYTF	TGCGCCAGCAGCCTATCCCTGGGGCAATTAGACAATGGCTACACCTTC
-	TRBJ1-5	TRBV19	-	CASSRGGHDLSNQPQHF	TGTGCCAGTAGCCGAGGGGGACATGACCTCAGCAATCAGCCCCAGCATTTT
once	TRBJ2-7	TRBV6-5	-	CASRQDSLFRNEQYF	TGTGCCAGCAGGCAGGACAGCCTTTTTCGGAACGAGCAGTACTTC
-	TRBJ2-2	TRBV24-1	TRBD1	CATSDHPSTGGPGELFF	TGTGCCACCAGTGACCATCCCTCGACAGGGGGCCCCGGGGAGCTGTTTTTT
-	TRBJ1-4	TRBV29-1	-	CSVQGPATNEKLFF	TGCAGCGTCCAGGGGCCCGCAACTAATGAAAAACTGTTTTTT
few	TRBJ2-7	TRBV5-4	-	CASSLMGPGNSYEQYF	TGTGCCAGCAGCTTGATGGGCCCCGGGAACTCCTACGAGCAGTACTTC
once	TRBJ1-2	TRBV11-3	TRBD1	CASSLSSGTGGDGYTF	TGTGCCAGCAGCTTGAGTAGCGGGACAGGCGGGGATGGCTACACCTTC
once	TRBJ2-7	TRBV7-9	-	CASSSTIYEQYF	TGTGCCAGCAGCTCGACAATTTACGAGCAGTACTTC
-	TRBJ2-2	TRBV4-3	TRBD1	CASSPGDRGRAGELFF	TGCGCCAGCAGCCCCGGGGACAGGGGGCGCGCCGGGGAGCTGTTTTTT
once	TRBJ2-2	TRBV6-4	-	CASSYAGTGELFF	TGTGCCAGCAGTTACGCTGGCACCGGGGAGCTGTTTTTT
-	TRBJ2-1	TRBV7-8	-	CASSLGPGRYNEQFF	TGTGCCAGCAGCTTAGGCCCTGGCCGGTACAATGAGCAGTTCTTC
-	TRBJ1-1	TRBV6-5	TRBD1	CASRSQGANGKAFF	TGTGCCAGCAGGAGTCAGGGGGCGAACGGTAAAGCTTTCTTT
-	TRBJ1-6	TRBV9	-	CASSSRPRGDSPLHF	TGTGCCAGCAGCTCCCGGCCCCGAGGCGATTCACCCCTCCACTTT
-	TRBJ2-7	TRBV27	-	CASSLGWRSGPSYEQYF	TGTGCCAGCAGTTTGGGATGGAGAAGCGGGCCCTCCTACGAGCAGTACTTC
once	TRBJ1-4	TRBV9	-	CASSHGTDTTNEKLFF	TGTGCCAGCAGCCACGGGACGGACACAACTAATGAAAAACTGTTTTTT
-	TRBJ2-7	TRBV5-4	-	CASSFGLGGAYEQYF	TGTGCCAGCAGCTTCGGTCTAGGAGGGGCCTACGAGCAGTACTTC
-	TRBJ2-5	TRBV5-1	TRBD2	CASSPLTSGRAETQYF	TGCGCCAGCAGCCCTTTGACTAGCGGGAGGGCCGAGACCCAGTACTTC
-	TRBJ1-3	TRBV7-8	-	CASSLAEEDSSSF	TGTGCCAGCAGCTTAGCGGAGGAGGACAGTTCAAGTTTT
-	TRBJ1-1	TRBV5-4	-	CASSLVAGVTEAFF	TGTGCCAGCAGCTTGGTTGCTGGGGTCACTGAAGCTTTCTTT
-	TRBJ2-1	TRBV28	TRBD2	CASSPSPGAGGPDNEQFF	TGTGCCAGCAGCCCCTCGCCGGGGGCGGGAGGGCCTGACAATGAGCAGTTCTTC
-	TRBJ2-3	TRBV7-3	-	CASSLRRGDTQYF	TGTGCCAGCAGCTTAAGGCGAGGGGATACGCAGTATTTT
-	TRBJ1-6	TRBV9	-	CASSSHPANPSSYNSPLHF	TGTGCCAGCAGCTCCCACCCGGCCAACCCGAGCTCCTATAATTCACCCCTCCACTTT
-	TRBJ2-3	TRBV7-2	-	CASSLWGLGEADTQYF	TGTGCCAGCAGCCTCTGGGGGTTAGGGGAGGCAGATACGCAGTATTTT
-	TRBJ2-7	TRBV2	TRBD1	CASSETGREQYF	TGTGCCAGCAGTGAGACAGGGAGAGAGCAGTACTTC
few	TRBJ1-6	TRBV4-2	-	CASSLGVAQGSIHSPLHF	TGTGCCAGCAGCCTTGGGGTCGCGCAGGGGAGTATACATTCACCCCTCCACTTT
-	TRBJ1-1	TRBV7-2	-	CASSLTVYQAFF	TGTGCCAGCAGCCTGACAGTCTACCAAGCTTTCTTT
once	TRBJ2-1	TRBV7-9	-	CASSLESSYNEQFF	TGTGCCAGCAGCTTAGAATCATCGTACAATGAGCAGTTCTTC